What follows are 23 T cell receptor beta chains derived from one specimen sequenced in a study of blood T cell repertoires in COVID-19 (dated by TCRdb to 2020 to 2021). The library was generated by the immunoSEQ multiplex PCR assay. Entries here come from immuneACCESS through TCRdb and include only in-frame sequences with V and J called. Some clones fail to appear in such tables; in the studies checked, an unresolved V gene covers under half of the shortfall, and the cause of the remainder is unknown. Within this sample are approximately 210,000 clones, with about 95% of them counted one time only. About 0.76% of the sample goes to the ten largest clones. Sequenced material: peripheral blood. Source of these receptors: a man younger than 40 with COVID-19, enrolled during active disease.

The chain couples TRBV2 to TRBJ1-5; the match to TRBD1 covers 10 bases. This CDR3 is built from 20 residues. V dropped 5 bases and J dropped 1; count of bases not matched to a gene: 17. From germline, CDR1 is SNHLY and CDR2 FYNNEI. The DNA for the CDR3 is TGTGCCAGCAGTAAAAAAAAACCTAGGACAGGGGGTACGAGCAATCAGCCCCAGCATTTT. Protein product: CASSKKKPRTGGTSNQPQHF.

V usage is TRBV14 and J usage is TRBJ2-7, with no clear D. Germline-derived CDR1 and CDR2 are SGHDN and FVKESK. The CDR3 totals 14 residues. V dropped 0 bases and J dropped 4 bases, with 10 bases sitting between them. CDR3: CASSQEGGEYEQYF. As DNA, the CDR3 is TGTGCCAGCAGCCAAGAAGGCGGCGAGTACGAGCAGTACTTC.

V usage is TRBV11-3 and J usage is TRBJ1-1, with 10 bases that match TRBD1. This CDR3 comprises 13 residues. The V gene's germline CDR1 is SGHNT and CDR2 YENEEA. The trim removed 3 bases at V and 5 bases at J, leaving 0 bases unmatched. CDR3 nucleotide sequence: TGTGCCAGCAGCTTGGACAGGGGGACTGAAGCTTTCTTT. Residues: CASSLDRGTEAFF.

This chain links TRBV2 with TRBJ1-2; D unclear. The V and J ends lost 6 bases and 6 bases respectively, with 14 bases between them. This CDR3 has 13 residues. Germline assignment: CDR1 SNHLY and CDR2 FYNNEI. The CDR3 nucleotides are TGTGCCAGCAGCGCCCCGGGAGTTGATGGCTACACCTTC. This encodes CASSAPGVDGYTF.

The J gene is TRBJ1-6, the V gene TRBV5-1; D is undetermined. Deletions cut 3 bases from V and 5 bases from J, with 15 bases between. The CDR3 sequence is 16 residues long. Germline-derived CDR1 and CDR2 are SGHRS and YFSETQ. CDR3 region: CASSSFIRGHNSPLHF. The CDR3 DNA sequence: TGCGCCAGCAGCTCCTTCATACGAGGCCATAATTCACCCCTCCACTTT.

The CDR3 loop is CASKRTDMNTEAFF. CDR3 bases: TGTGCCAGCAAGAGAACAGACATGAACACTGAAGCTTTCTTT. The chain recombines TRBV2 with TRBJ1-1, with D unresolved. CDR3 length equals 14 residues. The germline gives CDR1 SNHLY, CDR2 FYNNEI. The V end lost 7 bases, the J end lost 0 bases, and 12 bases lay between the germline ends. The variable domain in full, with the rest retrieved from reference TRBV2 and TRBJ1-1, is EPEVTQTPSHQVTQMGQEVILRCVPISNHLYFYWYRQILGQKVEFLVSFYNNEISEKSEIFDDQFSVERPDGSNFTLKIRSTKLEDSAMYFCASKRTDMNTEAFFGQGTRLTVV.

This clone was seen once. The genes are TRBV7-9 and TRBJ2-5; no firm D call. Trimming took 3 bases from V and 4 from J, leaving 18 bases between them. Looked up from germline, CDR1 is SEHNR and CDR2 is FQNEAQ (reference sequence). CDR3 length: 16 residues. CDR3: CASSFSPRSPGETQYF. DNA for the CDR3: TGTGCCAGCAGCTTTTCCCCTCGTAGTCCGGGAGAGACCCAGTACTTC.

The chain employs TRBV19 and TRBJ2-1; the match to TRBD2 covers 13 bases. Germline-derived CDR1 and CDR2 are LNHDA and SQIVND (reference sequence). This CDR3 comprises 16 residues. J was trimmed by 4 bases and V by 6 bases; bases with no gene match: 6. The CDR3 bases are TGTGCCAGTAGCAGGGGACTAGCGGGGTCTTACAATGAGCAGTTCTTC. Its translation: CASSRGLAGSYNEQFF.

This chain links TRBV6-5 with TRBJ1-5; 8 bases are shared with TRBD1. Germline-derived CDR1 and CDR2 are MNHEY and SVGAGI. V was clipped by 5 bases and J by 6 bases; unmatched bases: 6. The CDR3 is made up of 14 amino acids. The CDR3 nucleotides are TGTGCCAGCAGTCTGACAGGGGTTAGTCAGCCCCAGCATTTT. Its translation is CASSLTGVSQPQHF.

V usage is TRBV7-3 and J usage is TRBJ2-2; D gene unclear. V shed 4 bases and J shed 5 bases, with 8 bases lying between them. Per the germline V gene, CDR1 is SGHTA and CDR2 is FQGTGA. The CDR3 is 13 amino acids. The CDR3 loop reads CASSSARTGELFF. For the CDR3, the DNA is TGTGCCAGCAGCTCCGCCCGGACCGGGGAGCTGTTTTTT.

The CDR3 coding sequence is TGTGCCAGCAGCCACGGCCAGGGCGGAGAACAGTACTTC. Its protein is CASSHGQGGEQYF. V usage is TRBV3-1 (or the pseudogene TRBV3-2) and J usage is TRBJ2-7, with D perhaps matching TRBD1 (5 bases). The germline V gene has CDR1 LGHDT and CDR2 YNNKEL (reference sequence). Trimming took 3 bases from V and 10 from J, leaving 16 bases between them. This CDR3 is built from 13 residues.

The count of this clone is one. The V gene is TRBV2, the J gene TRBJ2-2, with D possibly being TRBD1 (6 bases). Trimming cost V 8 bases and J 6 bases, with 13 bases left between them. Germline values: CDR1 SNHLY, CDR2 FYNNEI. CDR3 length: 13 residues. The CDR3 nucleotides are TGTGCCAGCGGCCGGGACACTCCCGGGGAGCTGTTTTTT. Its translation is CASGRDTPGELFF.

The chain is built from TRBV9 and TRBJ1-2, with 11 bases identical to TRBD1. V lost 4 bases to trimming and J lost 6 bases; unmatched junction nucleotides: 5. CDR1 is SGDLS and CDR2 is YYNGEE in the germline V gene. This CDR3 region has 14 residues. CDR3 nucleotides: TGTGCCAGCAGCCCGGACAGGGGGCTGAATGGCTACACCTTC. It specifies CASSPDRGLNGYTF.

The rearrangement joins TRBV5-1 to TRBJ2-7; 8 nucleotides match TRBD1. This CDR3 has 15 residues. V was pared by 3 bases and J by 7 bases, with 12 bases of the junction left unmatched. From germline, CDR1 is SGHRS and CDR2 YFSETQ. The CDR3 coding sequence is TGCGCCAGCAGCTCTCTTTCCCAGGGGGCTCGGGAGCAGTACTTC. Translating it yields CASSSLSQGAREQYF.

The chain is built from TRBV9 and TRBJ1-6; maybe TRBD1 (5 bases). Trimming stripped 0 bases from V and 14 bases from J, with 15 bases between. From germline, CDR1 is SGDLS and CDR2 YYNGEE. This CDR3 has 14 amino acids. The CDR3 coding sequence is TGTGCCAGCAGCGTAGGGGGGGGTTCAAGCACCCTCCACTTT. Translation gives CASSVGGGSSTLHF. Looking up the rest from reference TRBV9 and TRBJ1-6 gives the full variable domain: DSGVTQTPKHLITATGQRVTLRCSPRSGDLSVYWYQQSLDQGLQFLIQYYNGEERAKGNILERFSAQQFPDLHSELNLSSLELGDSALYFCASSVGGGSSTLHFGNGTRLTVT.

CDR3 in amino acids: CASSLASADTQYF. The CDR3 bases are TGTGCCAGCAGCTTGGCCAGCGCAGATACGCAGTATTTT. V and J are TRBV5-6 and TRBJ2-3; D remains unclear. Looked up from germline, CDR1 is SGHDT and CDR2 is YYEEEE. The length of the CDR3 is 13 residues. V shed 0 bases and J shed 4 bases, with 6 bases lying between them.

The chain employs TRBV11-2 and TRBJ1-3, with D perhaps matching TRBD1 (5 bases). Germline lookup yields CDR1 SGHAT and CDR2 FQNNGV. This CDR3 has 14 residues. V lost 5 bases and J lost 0, with 8 bases in between. CDR3 sequence (DNA): TGTGCCAGCAGCCAGACAGCCTCTGGAAACACCATATATTTT. Translating it yields CASSQTASGNTIYF.

The CDR3 loop reads CASMPLETVRAFF. The DNA for the CDR3 is TGTGCCAGCATGCCCCTCGAGACAGTTAGGGCTTTCTTT. The rearrangement joins TRBV27 to TRBJ1-1; tentative D call: TRBD1 (5 bases). V lost 7 bases and J 11 bases, leaving 20 bases between the germline ends. CDR1 MNHEY and CDR2 SMNVEV come from the germline V gene (reference sequence). The CDR3 has 13 amino acids.

On this clone: The same CDR3 also results from other DNA sequences found in this sample. The chain recombines TRBV9 with TRBJ1-3; 8 bases are shared with TRBD1. V shed 7 bases and J 0 bases; nucleotides not matched to a gene: 3. Germline CDR1 SGDLS, CDR2 YYNGEE. There are 14 residues in the CDR3. As DNA, the CDR3 is TGTGCCAGCGGAGGGACAGGCTCTGGAAACACCATATATTTT. Its translation: CASGGTGSGNTIYF. Based on the CDR3 plus reference TRBV9 and TRBJ1-3, the full variable domain is DSGVTQTPKHLITATGQRVTLRCSPRSGDLSVYWYQQSLDQGLQFLIQYYNGEERAKGNILERFSAQQFPDLHSELNLSSLELGDSALYFCASGGTGSGNTIYFGEGSWLTVV.

In its sample, this clone was seen once. The CDR3 region is CASSLQSGTGIGNTGELFF. The CDR3 nucleotides read TGTGCCAGCAGCTTGCAGTCCGGGACAGGGATTGGGAACACCGGGGAGCTGTTTTTT. The V gene is TRBV7-7, the J gene TRBJ2-2, with 9 bases matching TRBD1. The germline CDR1 and CDR2 sequences are SSHAT and FNYEAQ (reference sequence). This CDR3 has 19 residues. The trim removed 3 bases at V and 1 base at J, leaving 12 bases unmatched.

The rearrangement joins TRBV7-9 to TRBJ1-1; D is possibly TRBD1 (5 bases). The V and J ends lost 1 base and 4 bases respectively, with 13 bases between them. CDR3 length: 15 amino acids. Per germline, CDR1 SEHNR and CDR2 FQNEAQ (reference sequence). The CDR3 bases are TGTGCCAGCAGCTTAGACAGGTCGGGAGCCACTGAAGCTTTCTTT. It translates to CASSLDRSGATEAFF.

The CDR3, as DNA: TGTGCCAGCAGCGAACAGGGAACCGACACTGAAGCTTTCTTT. Translation gives CASSEQGTDTEAFF. The genes are TRBV6-4 and TRBJ1-1; possible D gene TRBD1, 6 bases. Germline assignment: CDR1 MRHNA and CDR2 SNTAGT. The V end lost 6 bases, the J end lost 3 bases, and 14 bases lay between the germline ends. This CDR3 contains 14 residues.

This clone was observed a few times. The CDR3 nucleotides read TGTGCCAGCAGTTACGCGCTTGAAGCTTTCTTT. It codes for CASSYALEAFF. This chain uses TRBV6-5 with TRBJ1-1; no clear D gene. V gave up 2 bases and J gave up 7 bases, with 5 bases separating them. This CDR3 comprises 11 residues. CDR1 and CDR2 (germline): MNHEY, SVGAGI.